One and the same sample provided the 29 T cell receptor beta chains below, sequenced in a study of blood T cells in healthy people across ages. Next came a second PCR, run for about 6 to 12 cycles, which used a sample-barcoded 5' primer along with a J-beta primer mix. One entry per CDR3 protein results from TCRdb running MiXCR on the 5' RACE reads. The sample has around 1,500,000 distinct CDR3 sequences, around 39% seen once. The sample consisted of blood. The receptors here all came from a woman aged 18-29 years in good health.

The rearrangement joins TRBV10-3 to TRBJ2-1; unclear D gene. Gene TRBJ2-7 matches the end of the DNA better, so the J call may be wrong. CDR3 size: 13 residues. CDR1 is ENHRY, CDR2 SYGVKD, per germline. As DNA, the CDR3 is TGTGCCATCGCGGAGTCCTCCTACAATGAGCAGTACTTC. Amino acids: CAIAESSYNEQYF.

This clonotype was observed a few times. The V call is TRBV29-1, the J call TRBJ2-7; D is possibly TRBD1 (5 bases). The V end lost 4 bases, the J end lost 2 bases, and 12 bases lay between the germline ends. Germline loops: CDR1 SQVTM, CDR2 ANQGSEA. The CDR3 totals 13 residues. CDR3 nucleotides: TGCAGCGTTGCTCTGACAGAAGCCTACGAGCAGTACTTC. Translating it yields CSVALTEAYEQYF.

This chain connects TRBV20-1 to TRBJ1-6; D is unclear. V lost 5 bases, J lost 8 bases, and 13 bases lay in between. Germline CDR1 reads DFQATT; CDR2 reads SNEGSKA (reference sequence). The CDR3 has 13 amino acids. As DNA, the CDR3 is TGCAGTGCTCTTGGGCCAGGCGATTCACCCCTCCACTTT. It yields the protein CSALGPGDSPLHF.

The CDR3 nucleotides are TGCAGCGTCCCGCAGGGGCACGGTAATGAAAAACTGTTTTTT. It translates to CSVPQGHGNEKLFF. V usage is TRBV29-1 and J usage is TRBJ1-4; TRBD1 is a possible D gene (6 bases). Trimming pared 6 bases from V and 4 bases from J, leaving 15 bases between. Germline-derived CDR1 and CDR2 are SQVTM and ANQGSEA. The CDR3 consists of 14 residues.

This clonotype was recorded a few times. This rearrangement joins TRBV11-2 to TRBJ2-1; D may be TRBD1 (5 bases). V lost 7 bases and J 2 bases, leaving 18 bases between the germline ends. Germline V gene lookup returns CDR1 SGHAT and CDR2 FQNNGV. This CDR3 region has 16 residues. The CDR3 loop reads CASTLLQGKTYNEQFF. In DNA, the CDR3 is TGTGCCAGCACCCTACTCCAGGGTAAAACCTACAATGAGCAGTTCTTC. Combining the CDR3 with reference TRBV11-2 and TRBJ2-1 gives the whole variable domain EAGVAQSPRYKIIEKRQSVAFWCNPISGHATLYWYQQILGQGPKLLIQFQNNGVVDDSQLPKDRFSAERLKGVDSTLKIQPAKLEDSAVYLCASTLLQGKTYNEQFFGPGTRLTVL.

The genes are TRBV12-3 or TRBV12-4 and TRBJ1-2; TRBD1 matches 8 bases. CDR3 size: 15 residues. Unmatched junction bases numbered 7, after V lost 3 bases and J lost 4 bases. The CDR3 loop reads CASSLPTGATYGYTF. The CDR3 nucleotides read TGTGCCAGCAGTTTGCCGACAGGGGCGACCTATGGCTACACCTTC.

V is TRBV25-1 and J is TRBJ1-1; D is unresolved. Germline CDR1 MGHDK, CDR2 SYGVNS. V was trimmed by 1 base and J by 4 bases, leaving 4 bases between them. The CDR3 is 12 residues long. The chain's CDR3 is CASSELSTEAFF. The DNA of the CDR3 is TGTGCCAGCAGTGAATTGAGCACTGAAGCTTTCTTT. The whole variable domain, remainder taken from reference TRBV25-1 and TRBJ1-1, is EADIYQTPRYLVIGTGKKITLECSQTMGHDKMYWYQQDPGMELHLIHYSYGVNSTEKGDLSSESTVSRIRTEHFPLTLESARPSHTSQYLCASSELSTEAFFGQGTRLTVV.

The chain uses TRBV6-5 and TRBJ1-6; D unclear. Trimming shortened V by 2 bases and J by 3 bases, and 8 bases separated the two germline ends. Germline values: CDR1 MNHEY, CDR2 SVGAGI. The CDR3 is 15 residues long. The CDR3 nucleotides are TGTGCCAGCAGTTACAGCGGGCTCTATAATTCACCCCTCCACTTT. Translating gives CASSYSGLYNSPLHF.

This clonotype was detected only a few times. J is TRBJ1-1 and V is TRBV6-6; 8 positions match TRBD1. V lost 10 bases, J lost 5 bases, and 9 bases stayed unmatched. The CDR3 loop spans 13 amino acids. CDR1 and CDR2 (germline): MNHNY, SVGAGI (reference sequence). The CDR3 DNA sequence: TGTGCCACCACCCGGCAGGGGGCTACTGAAGCTTTCTTT. Amino acids: CATTRQGATEAFF.

The rearrangement links TRBV25-1 to TRBJ2-7; no definite D call. The germline V gene has CDR1 MGHDK and CDR2 SYGVNS. The CDR3 is made up of 13 amino acids. V was cut by 4 bases and J by 10 bases, with 17 bases left in between. CDR3 in amino acids: CASSGLESSRQYF. The CDR3 region has the DNA TGTGCCAGCAGTGGTCTAGAATCATCGCGCCAGTACTTC.

This clonotype was counted a few times. The rearrangement links TRBV5-1 to TRBJ2-7; 10 nucleotides line up with TRBD2. In germline, CDR1 is SGHRS, CDR2 YFSETQ. The junction had 19 bases not matched to a gene; V was cut back by 3 bases and J by 7 bases. This CDR3 has 18 residues. CDR3 region: CASSWASTSGVSDNEQYF. CDR3 in DNA: TGCGCCAGCAGCTGGGCGTCAACTAGCGGGGTATCGGACAATGAGCAGTACTTC.

This clonotype showed up many times. The rearrangement uses TRBV9 and TRBJ2-5; 7 positions agree with TRBD2. The V gene end was trimmed by 3 bases and the J gene end by 2 bases; junction bases not matched to a gene: 4. The germline V gene has CDR1 SGDLS and CDR2 YYNGEE. The CDR3 runs 14 residues. The CDR3 sequence is CASSDQRDQETQYF. The CDR3 DNA reads TGTGCCAGCAGCGATCAGCGGGATCAAGAGACCCAGTACTTC.

This clonotype showed up just a few times. The chain joins TRBV29-1 to TRBJ2-1; D possibly corresponds to TRBD2 (5 bases). CDR3 length: 16 amino acids. V was cut by 1 base and J by 8 bases, with 21 bases left in between. CDR1 and CDR2 (germline): SQVTM, ANQGSEA. The DNA for the CDR3 is TGCAGCGTTGAAGCCGGACTCCTACATACTACAGATGAGCAGTTCTTC. Residues: CSVEAGLLHTTDEQFF.

V gene TRBV7-6 combines with J gene TRBJ2-7; D gene unclear. Per germline, CDR1 SGHVS and CDR2 FNYEAQ. The CDR3 is 12 amino acids. V lost 1 base, J lost 7 bases, and 8 bases lay in between. CDR3 loop: CASSLVMGEQYF. The CDR3 region has the DNA TGTGCCAGCAGCTTAGTAATGGGGGAGCAGTACTTC.

The chain links TRBV20-1 to TRBJ1-4; 11 bases fit TRBD1. V dropped 6 bases and J dropped 3; count of bases not matched to a gene: 9. Per the germline V gene, CDR1 is DFQATT and CDR2 is SNEGSKA (reference sequence). The CDR3 consists of 16 residues. The CDR3 reads CSAPDRGRMANEKLFF. The DNA of the CDR3 is TGCAGTGCGCCGGACAGGGGGCGGATGGCTAATGAAAAACTGTTTTTT.

The V and J genes are TRBV12-3 or TRBV12-4 and TRBJ2-1; perhaps TRBD1 as D (5 bases). V gave up 3 bases and J gave up 7 bases, with 13 bases separating them. This CDR3 contains 14 residues. The CDR3 protein is CASSFQQTVNEQFF. The CDR3 DNA sequence: TGTGCCAGCAGTTTCCAACAGACAGTAAATGAGCAGTTCTTC.

This clonotype was counted only a few times. The chain recombines TRBV6-5 with TRBJ2-1; 11 nucleotides line up with TRBD2. The germline V gene has CDR1 MNHEY and CDR2 SVGAGI. The junction had 6 bases not matched to a gene; V was cut back by 7 bases and J by 4 bases. The CDR3 is 15 residues long. CDR3 amino acids: CASTFGTSGYNEQFF. CDR3 DNA sequence: TGTGCCAGCACCTTCGGGACTAGCGGATACAATGAGCAGTTCTTC.

The chain uses TRBV12-3 or TRBV12-4 and TRBJ2-3, with D maybe TRBD2 (6 bases). V dropped 3 bases and J dropped 4 bases, with 14 bases sitting between them. The CDR3 is 15 residues long. CDR3 sequence: CASSFAGGLSDTQYF. DNA of the CDR3: TGTGCCAGCAGTTTCGCTGGGGGGTTATCAGATACGCAGTATTTT.

V gene TRBV20-1 combines with J gene TRBJ2-7; 9 nucleotides line up with TRBD1. Trimming took 6 bases from V and 6 from J; bases not matched to a gene: 9. The CDR3 runs to 13 residues. The germline V gene has CDR1 DFQATT and CDR2 SNEGSKA (reference sequence). CDR3 amino acids: CSAEGQGKPEQYF. The CDR3 DNA reads as TGCAGTGCGGAGGGACAGGGTAAGCCCGAGCAGTACTTC.

The chain joins TRBV5-1 to TRBJ1-1; tentatively, D is TRBD1 (6 bases). This CDR3 has 15 residues. V was cut by 4 bases and J by 11 bases, with 24 bases left in between. Germline V lookup: CDR1 SGHRS, CDR2 YFSETQ. CDR3 residues: CASSREVDRLRDAFF. The CDR3 bases are TGCGCCAGCAGCCGCGAAGTTGACAGGTTGAGAGATGCTTTCTTT. Together with reference TRBV5-1 and TRBJ1-1, the CDR3 gives the full variable domain: KAGVTQTPRYLIKTRGQQVTLSCSPISGHRSVSWYQQTPGQGLQFLFEYFSETQRNKGNFPGRFSGRQFSNSRSEMNVSTLELGDSALYLCASSREVDRLRDAFFGQGTRLTVV.

V is TRBV9 and J is TRBJ2-1; 10 bases agree with TRBD2. V shed 4 bases and J 9 bases; nucleotides not matched to a gene: 10. The germline CDR1 and CDR2 sequences are SGDLS and YYNGEE. The length of the CDR3 is 15 residues. The CDR3 DNA reads TGTGCCAGCAGCTTCACCGGGACTAGCGAGGGTGAGCAGTTCTTC. Amino acid sequence: CASSFTGTSEGEQFF.

This chain connects TRBV18 to TRBJ2-1; a weak D match, TRBD2 (5 bases). Germline CDR1 and CDR2: KGHSH and LQKENI. Trimming stripped 2 bases from V and 2 bases from J, with 10 bases between. The CDR3 consists of 15 residues. The CDR3 DNA sequence: TGTGCCAGCTCACCAGATCAGCGGACCTACAATGAGCAGTTCTTC. This gives the protein CASSPDQRTYNEQFF.

The chain carries TRBV9 and TRBJ2-3; TRBD2 matches at 7 bases. Germline V gene sequence: CDR1 SGDLS, CDR2 YYNGEE. The length of the CDR3 is 15 residues. The V segment lost 3 bases and the J segment 3 bases; nucleotides outside the gene matches: 7. CDR3 sequence reads: CASSGDGRRTDTQYF. The CDR3 nucleotides read TGTGCCAGCAGCGGAGACGGGAGGCGGACAGATACGCAGTATTTT.

The chain joins TRBV27 to TRBJ2-3; 7 positions agree with TRBD2. V lost 5 bases, J lost 6 bases, and 8 bases stayed unmatched. The CDR3 is 14 residues long. Germline CDR1 MNHEY, CDR2 SMNVEV (reference sequence). This chain's CDR3 is CASSPTRLADTQYF. The CDR3 nucleotides read TGTGCCAGCAGTCCCACCCGACTAGCTGATACGCAGTATTTT.

CDR3 nucleotide sequence: TGCGCCAGCAGCCAAGATTCGCTAGCGGGGGAGTACACCGGGGAGCTGTTTTTT. Translation: CASSQDSLAGEYTGELFF. J is TRBJ2-2 and V is TRBV4-1; the match to TRBD2 covers 10 bases. V lost 0 bases to trimming and J lost 3 bases; unmatched junction nucleotides: 7. The CDR3 spans 18 residues. The V gene's germline CDR1 is MGHRA and CDR2 YSYEKL.

Points on this clonotype: The junction does not match germline at one end; this may be a read error. The gene calls are TRBV5-1 and TRBJ2-7; D gene uncertain. The germline CDR1 and CDR2 sequences are SGHRS and YFSETQ. The CDR3 length is 12 residues. CDR3 amino acids: CASSPVGNEQYF. DNA of the CDR3: TGTGCCAGCAGTCCGGTGGGAAATGAGCAGTACTTC.

This rearrangement joins TRBV18 to TRBJ2-7; 8 nucleotides line up with TRBD2. Germline V CDR1 and CDR2: KGHSH, LQKENI. The CDR3 sequence is 16 residues long. Unmatched junction bases numbered 6, after V lost 0 bases and J lost 2 bases. CDR3 residues: CASSPPGASGPYEQYF. As DNA, the CDR3 is TGTGCCAGCTCACCACCCGGGGCTAGCGGGCCCTACGAGCAGTACTTC. The full variable domain, completed using reference TRBV18 and TRBJ2-7, is NAGVMQNPRHLVRRRGQEARLRCSPMKGHSHVYWYRQLPEEGLKFMVYLQKENIIDESGMPKERFSAEFPKEGPSILRIQQVVRGDSAAYFCASSPPGASGPYEQYFGPGTRLTVT.

This chain links TRBV30 with TRBJ2-1, with D perhaps given as TRBD1 or TRBD2 (5 bases each). Trimming removed 2 bases from V and 9 bases from J, with 11 bases in between. CDR3 length: 12 amino acids. CDR1 and CDR2 (germline): GTSNPN, SVGIG (reference sequence). The CDR3 reads CAWSRDPGEQFF. In DNA form, the CDR3 reads TGTGCCTGGAGTCGGGACCCCGGTGAGCAGTTCTTC. Full variable domain (remainder filled in from reference TRBV30 and TRBJ2-1): SQTIHQWPATLVQPVGSPLSLECTVEGTSNPNLYWYRQAAGRGLQLLFYSVGIGQISSEVPQNLSASRPQDRQFILSSKKLLLSDSGFYLCAWSRDPGEQFFGPGTRLTVL.

V gene TRBV11-3 combines with J gene TRBJ2-3; TRBD1 agrees at 8 bases. The germline V gene has CDR1 SGHNT and CDR2 YENEEA. V shed 5 bases and J 2 bases; nucleotides not matched to a gene: 6. The CDR3 is 15 amino acids. CDR3 in amino acids: CASSPGTGYTDTQYF. Written as DNA, the CDR3 is TGTGCCAGCAGCCCCGGGACAGGATACACAGATACGCAGTATTTT.